Listed here is a single TCR beta chain. Its antigen is undetermined. This sample was taken from a study of T cell repertoires in cytomegalovirus infection. Study-level points and caveats: HLA-C-restricted CMV-specific TCR beta clonotypes were dominant in the ex vivo response.

TCRdb recomputed calls from the reads with MiXCR, one row per CDR3 protein. The data show approximately 170,000 distinct CDR3 sequences, around 15% seen once. Germline V gives CDR1 SQVTM, CDR2 ANQGSEA. The CDR3 totals 13 residues. V was clipped by 4 bases and J by 1 base, with 8 bases between them. The sample was PBMCs. This clonotype was obtained from a human donor in good health (CMV status not recorded). Some clones in this sample may be carry-over from other donors' samples. The chain couples TRBV29-1 to TRBJ1-5; D ambiguous. The CDR3 sequence is CSVAPGSNQPQHF. Here the CDR3 DNA reads TGCAGCGTTGCCCCTGGGAGCAATCAGCCCCAGCATTTT.